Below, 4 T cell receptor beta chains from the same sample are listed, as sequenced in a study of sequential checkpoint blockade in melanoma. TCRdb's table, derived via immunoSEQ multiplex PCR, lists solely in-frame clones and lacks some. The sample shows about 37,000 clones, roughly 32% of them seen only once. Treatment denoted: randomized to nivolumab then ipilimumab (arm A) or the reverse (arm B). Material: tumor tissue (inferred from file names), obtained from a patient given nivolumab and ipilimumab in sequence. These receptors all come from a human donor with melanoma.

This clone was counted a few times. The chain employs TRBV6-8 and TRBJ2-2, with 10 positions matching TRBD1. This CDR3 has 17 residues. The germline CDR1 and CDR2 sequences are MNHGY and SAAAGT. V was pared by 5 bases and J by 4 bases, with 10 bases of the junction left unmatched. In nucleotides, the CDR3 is TGTGCCAGCAGTGAGGGGTTTGGGACAGGGGCCACCGGGGAGCTGTTTTTT. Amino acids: CASSEGFGTGATGELFF.

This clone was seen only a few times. The CDR3 coding sequence is TGTGCCAGCAGCTTCGGTTCGGATCCCCAAGAGACCCAGTACTTC. It encodes CASSFGSDPQETQYF. The chain carries TRBV11-3 and TRBJ2-5; D not certain. The V gene lost 3 bases and the J gene lost 1 base, with 12 bases spanning the gap. CDR1 is SGHNT, CDR2 YENEEA, per germline. The CDR3 length is 15 residues.

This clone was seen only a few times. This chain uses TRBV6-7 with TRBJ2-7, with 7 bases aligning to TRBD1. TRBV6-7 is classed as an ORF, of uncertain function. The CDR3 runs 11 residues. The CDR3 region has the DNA TGTGCGGTAAACAGGGGCTACGAGCAGTACTTC. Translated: CAVNRGYEQYF.

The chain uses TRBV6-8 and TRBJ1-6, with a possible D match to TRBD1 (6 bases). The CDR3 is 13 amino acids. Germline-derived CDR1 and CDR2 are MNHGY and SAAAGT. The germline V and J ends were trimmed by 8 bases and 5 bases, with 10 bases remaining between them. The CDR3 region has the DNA TGTGCCAGCGCCAGACAGGATAATTCACCCCTCCACTTT. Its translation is CASARQDNSPLHF.